This T cell receptor beta chain was observed in a study of blood T cells in healthy people across ages (dated by TCRdb to 2015 to 2017). About the study as a whole: In model experiments, template switching captured roughly one uniquely barcoded TCR beta cDNA molecule for every two T cells. Using the same blood draw, the study looked at two additional independent replicas of 1 million unique cDNA reads for two donors, one aged 18 to 30 and the other aged 80 or older. To avoid experimental bias, donors of different ages were spread randomly across the sequencing lanes. The study measured age-related changes in TCR beta repertoire diversity using deep sequencing normalized with unique cDNA molecular identifiers. Donors were grouped into four age groups: young (average approximately 15 years), middle-aged (over 35), aged (about 60) and long-lived (roughly 80). General conclusions and limits of the study: The long-lived group showed more naive CD4+ T cells, fewer expanded clones and increased TCR diversity than the aged group, suggesting age selection. Bulk unsorted PBMC profiling prevented conclusive comparison of naive and antigen-experienced compartments. Observed TCR beta diversity correlated strongly with the percentage of naive T cells measured by flow cytometry. Observed TCR beta diversity per million T cells fell roughly linearly with age, and a significant reduction was already apparent by age around 40. Donor CMV infection status was unknown, potentially confounding age-related changes in expanded clonotypes. Estimates of total diversity based on one million sequenced T cells were regarded as lower bounds and as underestimates.

The receptor library was made with 5' RACE. The instrument given in TCRdb is Illumina HiSeq 2500. A second PCR of about 6 to 11 cycles was performed with a sample-barcoded 5' primer and a J-beta primer mix. A template-switch 5' adaptor carrying 12 random nucleotides introduced a unique molecular identifier onto each TCR beta cDNA molecule. Each sample yielded at least 2.5 million CDR3-containing paired-end reads. The Mint cDNA synthesis kit, primed by a TRBC-specific oligonucleotide, was used to synthesize first-strand cDNA from all RNA. Following uracil-DNA glycosylase treatment, a first 18-cycle PCR with universal primers M1SS and BC2_uni_R was performed on all cDNA. In the authors' own workflow: Normalization of each sample was performed by random selection of 1 million high-quality reads, each carrying a distinct molecular identifier. Instead of being binned into consensus sequences, reads that shared molecular identifiers were thrown out. MiTCR, set to a Q25 quality threshold and the strictest error-elimination algorithm, was used for CDR3 identification, clonotype clustering and error correction. A nonparametric unseen species model using Euler transformation provided a lower-bound estimate of total TCR beta diversity. TCRdb itself trimmed the public reads at Q25 with fastp, ran MiXCR and retained productive beta chains. Entries that share a CDR3 protein sequence are merged under the most common genes and DNA. TCRdb's processing, not the study's, gives the V and J calls here. Counted in this sample were 780,000 or so distinct CDR3 sequences; approximately 60% of them appeared once. Of the sample, around 24% is held by the ten largest clones.

This clonotype was found a few times. Its recognized antigen is unknown. Base qualities are not recorded, but no much larger clone differs from it by a single base. The donors were roughly 40 Caucasian individuals from Russia, aged about 6 to 100 years, who were systemically healthy. Each donor gave roughly 9 milliliters of peripheral blood, drawn into EDTA-treated Vacutainer tubes. Ficoll-Paque density-gradient centrifugation was used to isolate PBMCs, with at least 7 million per sample. Trizol reagent was used to extract total RNA from PBMCs, with at least 6 micrograms per sample. For every donor, an aliquot of PBMCs went through flow cytometry to measure the percentages of naive CD45RAhigh/CD27high T cells. The CDR3 spans 14 residues, from the cysteine through the phenylalanine. The sequence is cut down to CDR3 DNA, 42 bases in frame from base 1. V loses 11 bases at its end and J loses 5 bases; junction bases beyond the gene matches: 5. CDR1 and CDR2 are drawn from the germline V gene: ENHRY, SYGVKD.

The sequenced sample consisted of blood. This chain is built from TRBV10-3 and TRBJ2-4, with 14 junctional bases fitting TRBD2. This TCR derives from a man aged 40-50 years in good health. The CDR3 region reads CAARLAGGENIQYF. The nucleotides read TGTGCCGCCAGACTAGCGGGAGGGGAAAACATTCAGTACTTC.